This TCR beta chain was found in a study of metastatic and nonmetastatic thyroid tumors. No treatment had been given to any patient before thyroid surgery. The CDR3 is 14 amino acids. The germline V gene has CDR1 SGHRS and CDR2 YFSETQ. V gave up 2 bases and J gave up 4 bases; unmatched junction bases: 5. MiXCR was used by TCRdb to re-call the PCR reads. The sample carries about 3,900 clones, around a third recorded once. This receptor was taken from a female donor with papillary thyroid cancer or a benign thyroid nodule (not recorded which). Some clones in this sample may be carry-over from other donors' samples. The rearrangement uses TRBV5-1 and TRBJ1-2; TRBD1 matches at 7 bases. What was sequenced was tumor tissue. The CDR3 protein is CASSFTQGGYGYTF. CDR3 nucleotides: TGCGCCAGCAGCTTCACCCAGGGGGGCTATGGCTACACCTTC.